This record looks at one TCR beta chain sequence and its context. This clone's antigen is unknown. Base qualities are not at hand, and no much larger clone is one base apart. The record originates from a study of cytomegalovirus exposure and HLA in healthy donors (dated by TCRdb to about 2017). With respect to the entire study: According to a later analysis, one platform produced both the approximately 110 validation repertoires and the approximately 670 repertoires of the first cohort. The study was designed to test whether signatures of past pathogen exposure could be identified by cataloging public T cell receptors. Along with the approximately 670-subject first cohort, a separate validation cohort of over 90 different subjects was used. To predict cytomegalovirus infection status, the study combined high-throughput TCR immunosequencing, statistical association of individual TCRs with disease status, and machine learning. The research as a whole found: The study gave a list of under 200 TCR beta chains associated with cytomegalovirus. The validation cohort had no HLA typing available for a later analysis, so co-occurrence within that cohort was assessed over all 120 or so repertoires. Subsequent analysis determined that TCRs grouped into clusters in the first cohort also showed a tendency toward co-occurrence across the 90 to 150 validation repertoires, and 94% of cluster scores exceeded 0. A few of the identified cytomegalovirus-associated TCR beta chains were confirmed in vitro to be specific for cytomegalovirus antigens. The classifier was reported to diagnose cytomegalovirus status with high specificity and sensitivity in both the original cohort and the validation cohort. Across donors, most TCR sequences were observed very rarely, whereas some public TCRs were present in many individuals. It was suggested by the authors that the approach could potentially be generalized to other disease states and immunological phenotypes.

The library came from the immunoSEQ multiplex PCR assay. The published analysis was carried out like this. A statistical classification framework was developed to diagnose cytomegalovirus status using the catalog of TCR beta chain sequences. The table was pulled from immuneACCESS by TCRdb, which kept in-frame rearrangements only. Such tables lose some clones; where checked, under half of the loss comes from unresolved V genes, and the rest has no known cause. V and J calls and clone size follow that table, whereas D and trimming were derived from the DNA. The table for this sample lists 200,000 to 250,000 clones; more than 75% of them were counted only once. Of the sample, about 2.8% is held by the ten largest clones. Separate from the roughly 630-subject first cohort, the validation cohort of 120 subjects was the group to which the donors belonged. V and J lose 2 bases and 5 bases, and a span of 9 bases separates them. The CDR3 covers 13 residues, taking in both the cysteine and the phenylalanine. The DNA shown is the 39-base CDR3, in frame from base 1. The germline V gene sets CDR1 to MDHEN and CDR2 to SYDVKM.

The receptor was isolated from a man aged 18 to 29 in good health and CMV-seronegative. This chain is built from TRBV28 and TRBJ2-5; a tentative D call is TRBD1 (5 bases match). Sequenced sample: PBMCs. At the DNA level, the sequence is TGTGCCAGCAGTTTACCAGGGTCGGAGACCCAGTACTTC. Translation gives CASSLPGSETQYF. The reference TRBV28 and TRBJ2-5 proteins fill in what lies around the CDR3, so the full variable domain reads DVKVTQSSRYLVKRTGEKVFLECVQDMDHENMFWYRQDPGLGLRLIYFSYDVKMKEKGDIPEGYSVSREKKERFSLILESASTNQTSMYLCASSLPGSETQYFGPGTRLLVL.